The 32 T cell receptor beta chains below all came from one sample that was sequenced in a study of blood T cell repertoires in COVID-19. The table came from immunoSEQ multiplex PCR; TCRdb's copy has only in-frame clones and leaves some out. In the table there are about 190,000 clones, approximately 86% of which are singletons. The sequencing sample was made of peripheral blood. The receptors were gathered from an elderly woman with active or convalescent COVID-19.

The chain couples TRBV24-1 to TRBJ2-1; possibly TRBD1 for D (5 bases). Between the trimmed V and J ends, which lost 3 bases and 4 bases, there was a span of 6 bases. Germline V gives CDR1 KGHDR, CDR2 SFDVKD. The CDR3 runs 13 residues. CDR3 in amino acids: CATSDAGYNEQFF. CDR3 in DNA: TGTGCCACCAGTGATGCAGGGTACAATGAGCAGTTCTTC.

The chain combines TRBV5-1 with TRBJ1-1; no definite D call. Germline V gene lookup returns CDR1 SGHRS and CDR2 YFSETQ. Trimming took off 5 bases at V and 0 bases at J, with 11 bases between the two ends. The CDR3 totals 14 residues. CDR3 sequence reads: CASSPEEMNTEAFF. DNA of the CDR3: TGCGCCAGCAGTCCAGAAGAAATGAACACTGAAGCTTTCTTT.

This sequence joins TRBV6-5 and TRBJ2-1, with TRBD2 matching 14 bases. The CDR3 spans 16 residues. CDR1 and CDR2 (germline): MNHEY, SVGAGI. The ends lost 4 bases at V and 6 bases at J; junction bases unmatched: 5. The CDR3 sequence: CASSSPGLAGVNEQFF. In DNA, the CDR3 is TGTGCCAGCAGTTCTCCGGGACTAGCGGGAGTCAATGAGCAGTTCTTC.

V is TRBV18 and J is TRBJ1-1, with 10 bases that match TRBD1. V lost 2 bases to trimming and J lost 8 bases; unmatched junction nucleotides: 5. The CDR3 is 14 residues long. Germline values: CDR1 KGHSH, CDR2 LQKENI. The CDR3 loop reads CASSPVTGGEEAFF. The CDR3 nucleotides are TGTGCCAGCTCACCAGTGACAGGGGGCGAGGAAGCTTTCTTT.

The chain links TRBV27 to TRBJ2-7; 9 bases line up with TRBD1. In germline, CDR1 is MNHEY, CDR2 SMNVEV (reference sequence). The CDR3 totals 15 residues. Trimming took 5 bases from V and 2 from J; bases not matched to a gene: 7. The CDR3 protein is CASSAPGTGTYEQYF. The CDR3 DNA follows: TGTGCCAGCAGTGCCCCCGGGACAGGGACCTACGAGCAGTACTTC.

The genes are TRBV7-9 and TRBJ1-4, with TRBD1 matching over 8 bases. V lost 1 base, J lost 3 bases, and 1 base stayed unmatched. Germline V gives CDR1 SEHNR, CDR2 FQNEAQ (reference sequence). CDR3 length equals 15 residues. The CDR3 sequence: CASSLGTGPNEKLFF. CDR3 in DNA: TGTGCCAGCAGCTTAGGGACAGGGCCTAATGAAAAACTGTTTTTT.

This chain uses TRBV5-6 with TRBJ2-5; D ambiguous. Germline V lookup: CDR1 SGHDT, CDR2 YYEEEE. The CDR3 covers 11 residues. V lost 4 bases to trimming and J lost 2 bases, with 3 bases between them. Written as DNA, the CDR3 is TGTGCCAGCAGCCTACAAGAGACCCAGTACTTC. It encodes CASSLQETQYF. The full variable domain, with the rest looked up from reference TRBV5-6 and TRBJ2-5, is DAGVTQSPTHLIKTRGQQVTLRCSPKSGHDTVSWYQQALGQGPQFIFQYYEEEERQRGNFPDRFSGHQFPNYSSELNVNALLLGDSALYLCASSLQETQYFGPGTRLLVL.

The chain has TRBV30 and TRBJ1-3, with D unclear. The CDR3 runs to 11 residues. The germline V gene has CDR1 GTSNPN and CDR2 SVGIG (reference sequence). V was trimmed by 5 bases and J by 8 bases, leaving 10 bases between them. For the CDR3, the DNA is TGTGCCTGGGGCGTCGGAGACACCATATATTTT. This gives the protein CAWGVGDTIYF.

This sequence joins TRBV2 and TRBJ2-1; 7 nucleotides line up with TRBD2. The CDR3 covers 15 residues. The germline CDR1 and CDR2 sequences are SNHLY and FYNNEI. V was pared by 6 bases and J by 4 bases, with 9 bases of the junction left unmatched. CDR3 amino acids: CASRVVLAVYNEQFF. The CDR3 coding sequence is TGTGCCAGCAGGGTGGTGCTAGCGGTTTACAATGAGCAGTTCTTC.

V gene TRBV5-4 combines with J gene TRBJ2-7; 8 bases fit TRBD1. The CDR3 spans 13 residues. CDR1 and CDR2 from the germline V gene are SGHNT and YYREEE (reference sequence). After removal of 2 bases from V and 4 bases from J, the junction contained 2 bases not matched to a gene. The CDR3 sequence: CASSFNRGYEQYF. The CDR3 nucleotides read TGTGCCAGCAGCTTTAACAGGGGGTACGAGCAGTACTTC.

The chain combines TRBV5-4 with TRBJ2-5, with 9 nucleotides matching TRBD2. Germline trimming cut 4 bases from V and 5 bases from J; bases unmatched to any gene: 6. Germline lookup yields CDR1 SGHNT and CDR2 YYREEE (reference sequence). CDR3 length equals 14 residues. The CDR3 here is CASSRGGGEETQYF. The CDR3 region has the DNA TGTGCCAGCAGCCGAGGCGGGGGGGAGGAGACCCAGTACTTC.

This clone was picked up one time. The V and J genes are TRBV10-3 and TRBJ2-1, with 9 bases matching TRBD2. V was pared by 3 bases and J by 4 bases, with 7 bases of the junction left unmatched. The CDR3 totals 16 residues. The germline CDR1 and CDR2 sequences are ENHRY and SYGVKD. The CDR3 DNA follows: TGTGCCATCAGTGAAATAGCGGGAGTTTCATACAATGAGCAGTTCTTC. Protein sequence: CAISEIAGVSYNEQFF.

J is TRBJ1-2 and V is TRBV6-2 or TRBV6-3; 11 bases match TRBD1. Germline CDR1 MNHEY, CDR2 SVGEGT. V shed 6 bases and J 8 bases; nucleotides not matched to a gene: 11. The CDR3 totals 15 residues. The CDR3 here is CASSYTGTGGQGYTF. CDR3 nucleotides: TGTGCCAGCAGCTATACCGGGACAGGGGGTCAAGGCTACACCTTC.

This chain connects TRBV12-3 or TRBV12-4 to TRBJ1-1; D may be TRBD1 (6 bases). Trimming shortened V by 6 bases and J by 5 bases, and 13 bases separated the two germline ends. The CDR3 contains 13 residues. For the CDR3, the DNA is TGTGCCAGCAGGGTGGACAGTCGAACTGAAGCTTTCTTT. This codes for CASRVDSRTEAFF.

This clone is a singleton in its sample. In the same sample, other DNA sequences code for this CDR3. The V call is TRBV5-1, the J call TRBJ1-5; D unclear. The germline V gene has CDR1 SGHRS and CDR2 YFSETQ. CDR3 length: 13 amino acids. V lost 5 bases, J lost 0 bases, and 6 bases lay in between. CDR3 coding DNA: TGCGCCAGCAGGAGGGATAGCAATCAGCCCCAGCATTTT. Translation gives CASRRDSNQPQHF.

CDR3 in DNA: TGTGCCAGCAGCCCGGGACAGGGAAATCAGCCCCAGCATTTT. Residues: CASSPGQGNQPQHF. This chain uses TRBV11-2 with TRBJ1-5; 9 nucleotides line up with TRBD1. Trimming cost V 5 bases and J 4 bases; bases outside gene matches: 3. Germline V CDR1 and CDR2: SGHAT, FQNNGV. The CDR3 length is 14 residues.

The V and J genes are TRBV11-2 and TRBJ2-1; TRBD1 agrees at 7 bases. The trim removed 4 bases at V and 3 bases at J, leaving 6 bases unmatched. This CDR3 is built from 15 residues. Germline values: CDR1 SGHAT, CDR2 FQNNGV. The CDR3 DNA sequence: TGTGCCAGCAGCTCCCCGGGACAGTTCTACAATGAGCAGTTCTTC. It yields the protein CASSSPGQFYNEQFF.

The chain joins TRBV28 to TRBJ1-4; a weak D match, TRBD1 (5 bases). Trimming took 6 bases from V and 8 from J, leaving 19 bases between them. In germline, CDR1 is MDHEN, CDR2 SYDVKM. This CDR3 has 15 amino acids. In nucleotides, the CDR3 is TGTGCCAGCAGCCCCCCGCGGGGACTGAGAGAAAAACTGTTTTTT. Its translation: CASSPPRGLREKLFF.

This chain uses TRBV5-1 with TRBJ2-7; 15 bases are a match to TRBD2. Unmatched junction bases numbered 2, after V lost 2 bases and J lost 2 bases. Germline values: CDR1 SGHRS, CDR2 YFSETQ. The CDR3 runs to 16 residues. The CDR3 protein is CASSLGLAGGTYEQYF. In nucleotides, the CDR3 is TGCGCCAGCAGCTTAGGACTAGCGGGAGGGACCTACGAGCAGTACTTC. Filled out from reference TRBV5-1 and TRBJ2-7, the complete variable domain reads KAGVTQTPRYLIKTRGQQVTLSCSPISGHRSVSWYQQTPGQGLQFLFEYFSETQRNKGNFPGRFSGRQFSNSRSEMNVSTLELGDSALYLCASSLGLAGGTYEQYFGPGTRLTVT.

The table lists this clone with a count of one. The CDR3 DNA follows: TGTGCCACCAGGGTTAAGGCGGGATTGGCAGATACGCAGTATTTT. Translation gives CATRVKAGLADTQYF. This rearrangement joins TRBV10-3 to TRBJ2-3; possible D gene TRBD2, 6 bases. CDR3 length: 15 amino acids. V lost 10 bases and J lost 4, with 21 bases in between. In germline, CDR1 is ENHRY, CDR2 SYGVKD.

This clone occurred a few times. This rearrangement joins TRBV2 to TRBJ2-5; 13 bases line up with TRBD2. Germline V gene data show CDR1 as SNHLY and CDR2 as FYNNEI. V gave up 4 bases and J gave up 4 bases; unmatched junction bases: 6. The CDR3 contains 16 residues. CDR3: CASSGGLAGKAETQYF. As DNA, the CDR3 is TGTGCCAGCAGTGGGGGACTAGCGGGGAAAGCAGAGACCCAGTACTTC.

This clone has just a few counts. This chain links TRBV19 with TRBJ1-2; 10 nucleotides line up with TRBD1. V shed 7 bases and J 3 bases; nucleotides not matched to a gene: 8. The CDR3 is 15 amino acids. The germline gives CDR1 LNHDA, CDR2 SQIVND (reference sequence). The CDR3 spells CASTMYGTGDYGYTF. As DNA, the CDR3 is TGTGCCAGTACTATGTACGGGACAGGGGACTATGGCTACACCTTC.

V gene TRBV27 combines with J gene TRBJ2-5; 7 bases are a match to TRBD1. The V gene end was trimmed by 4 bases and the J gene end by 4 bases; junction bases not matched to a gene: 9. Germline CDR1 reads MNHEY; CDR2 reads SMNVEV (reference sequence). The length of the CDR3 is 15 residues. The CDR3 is CASSSTGLFLETQYF. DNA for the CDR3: TGTGCCAGCAGTTCGACAGGGCTTTTTCTAGAGACCCAGTACTTC.

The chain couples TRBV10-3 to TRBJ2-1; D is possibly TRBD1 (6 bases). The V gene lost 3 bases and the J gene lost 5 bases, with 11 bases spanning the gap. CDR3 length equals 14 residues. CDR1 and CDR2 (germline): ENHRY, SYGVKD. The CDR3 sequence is CAISDQGGHNEQFF. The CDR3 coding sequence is TGTGCCATCAGTGATCAAGGGGGACACAATGAGCAGTTCTTC.

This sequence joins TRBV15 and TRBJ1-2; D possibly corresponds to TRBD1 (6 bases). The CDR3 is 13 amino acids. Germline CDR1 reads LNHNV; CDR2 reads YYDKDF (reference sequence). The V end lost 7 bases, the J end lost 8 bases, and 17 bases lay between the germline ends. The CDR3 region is CATNRGSVGGYTF. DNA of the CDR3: TGTGCCACCAATAGGGGGTCCGTTGGAGGCTACACCTTC.

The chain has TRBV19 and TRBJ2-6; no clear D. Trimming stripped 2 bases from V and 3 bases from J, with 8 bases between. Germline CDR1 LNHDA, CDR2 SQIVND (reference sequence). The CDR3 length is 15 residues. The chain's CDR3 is CASSIMAVGANVLTF. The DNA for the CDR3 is TGTGCCAGTAGTATAATGGCCGTTGGGGCCAACGTCCTGACTTTC.

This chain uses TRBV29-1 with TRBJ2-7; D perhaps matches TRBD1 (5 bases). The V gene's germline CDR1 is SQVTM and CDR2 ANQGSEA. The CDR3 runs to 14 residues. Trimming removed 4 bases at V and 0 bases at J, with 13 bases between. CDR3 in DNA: TGCAGCGTTGGTCGAGACAGCTCCTCCTACGAGCAGTACTTC. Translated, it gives CSVGRDSSSYEQYF.

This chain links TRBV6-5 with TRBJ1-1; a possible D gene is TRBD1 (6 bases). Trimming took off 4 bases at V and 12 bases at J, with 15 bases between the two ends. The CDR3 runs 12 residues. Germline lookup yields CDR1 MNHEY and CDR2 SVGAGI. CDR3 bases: TGTGCCAGCAGTTCCCGGGGGGGCTCAACTTTCTTT. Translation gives CASSSRGGSTFF.

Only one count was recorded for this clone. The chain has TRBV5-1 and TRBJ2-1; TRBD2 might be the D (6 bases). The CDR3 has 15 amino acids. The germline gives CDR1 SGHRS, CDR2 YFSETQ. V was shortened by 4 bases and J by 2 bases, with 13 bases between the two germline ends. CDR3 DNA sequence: TGCGCCAGCAGCGAACGCGGGGTAACCTACAATGAGCAGTTCTTC. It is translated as CASSERGVTYNEQFF.

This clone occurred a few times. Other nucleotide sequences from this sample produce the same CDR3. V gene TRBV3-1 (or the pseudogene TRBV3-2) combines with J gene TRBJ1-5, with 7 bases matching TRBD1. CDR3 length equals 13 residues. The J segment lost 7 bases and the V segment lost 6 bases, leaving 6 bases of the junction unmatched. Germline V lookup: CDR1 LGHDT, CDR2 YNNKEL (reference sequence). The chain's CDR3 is CASSQGGGQPQHF. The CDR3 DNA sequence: TGTGCCAGCAGTCAGGGGGGCGGGCAGCCCCAGCATTTT.

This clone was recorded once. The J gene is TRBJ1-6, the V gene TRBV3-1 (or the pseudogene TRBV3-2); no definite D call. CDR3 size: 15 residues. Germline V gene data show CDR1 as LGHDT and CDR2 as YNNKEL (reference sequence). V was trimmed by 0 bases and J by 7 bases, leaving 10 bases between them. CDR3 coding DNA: TGTGCCAGCAGCCAAGATTGGGCCAGAAATTCACCCCTCCACTTT. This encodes CASSQDWARNSPLHF.

The CDR3 DNA follows: TGTGCCAGCAGGGCGGAGGCCCTCTCCTACAATGAGCAGTTCTTC. Translation gives CASRAEALSYNEQFF. V is TRBV6-5 and J is TRBJ2-1; D is possibly TRBD2 (5 bases). Trimming removed 6 bases at V and 0 bases at J, with 12 bases between. CDR1 MNHEY and CDR2 SVGAGI come from the germline V gene. CDR3 length equals 15 residues.